This T cell receptor beta chain was captured in a study of a mutant IDH1 vaccine in newly diagnosed glioma. A note on this clone: The antigen is undetermined.

Time point meaning: week 5, during vaccination. Alongside topical imiquimod, each dose of vaccine comprised 300 ug of mutant IDH1 20-mer peptide. Data came from immunoSEQ multiplex PCR; TCRdb stores just in-frame clones and leaves some out. Of approximately 80,000 clones detected, roughly nine tenths appear once; the ten largest clones hold approximately 0.6%. Broader study findings: Vaccination elicited immune responses in around 92% of patients.

This sample comprised PBMCs, obtained from a glioma patient whose treatment included an IDH1 peptide vaccine. The receptor was derived from a woman aged 50 to 60 with glioma.

The CDR3 here is CAINPSAISEQYF. DNA for the CDR3: TGTGCCATCAACCCCTCGGCGATTTCCGAGCAGTACTTC. The rearrangement uses TRBV10-3 and TRBJ2-7; no definite D call. V was cut by 7 bases and J by 6 bases, with 16 bases left in between. The CDR3 sequence is 13 residues long. Per germline, CDR1 ENHRY and CDR2 SYGVKD.